This entry describes one T cell receptor beta chain. Its antigen remains unknown. The record originates from a study of T cell responses to AZD1222 COVID-19 vaccine. Study-wide points: White British people made up most donors, females outnumbered males, and clonal diversity was possibly underestimated. Once two AZD1222 doses were given, Spike-specific TCR breadth and depth went up.

Only in-frame clones appear in the TCRdb table, and some are missing; sequencing was by immunoSEQ multiplex PCR. The sample has nearly 35,000 clones, approximately 80% seen once; the top ten hold more than 4%. The CDR3 spans 17 residues. J was trimmed by 1 base and V by 5 bases; bases with no gene match: 10. CDR1 is SGHTA, CDR2 FQGNSA, per germline. The specimen comprised peripheral blood, sampled 28 days after the second AZD1222 dose. The rearrangement links TRBV7-2 to TRBJ1-5, with 8 bases lining up with TRBD1. The clonotype was recovered from an adult who received the AZD1222 COVID-19 vaccine. The CDR3 reads CASSTSGNRGSNQPQHF. The CDR3 nucleotides are TGTGCCAGCAGCACCTCTGGGAACAGGGGGAGCAATCAGCCCCAGCATTTT.